This TCR beta chain was sequenced during a study of T-cell memory formation after mild COVID-19. The study's findings and limits: Within pre-infection memory, some responding clones were found, suggesting cross-reactive memory joined.

About this clonotype itself: Its antigen is still unknown.

Via MiXCR, TCRdb re-called the 5' RACE reads, giving one row per CDR3 protein. The table records hundreds of thousands of distinct CDR3 sequences, 8.2% of them present only once. V was clipped by 0 bases and J by 4 bases, with 15 bases between them. CDR3 length: 16 amino acids. The germline V gene has CDR1 SGHRS and CDR2 YFSETQ. The chain combines TRBV5-1 with TRBJ2-3; D is tentatively TRBD1 or TRBD2 (5 bases each). The sequence derives from a man in his late teens or twenties who had mild COVID-19 (a few samples of this study predate the infection). Cell type and time point are not known. Sequencing was carried out using PBMCs or a T cell subset sorted from them (not recorded which). The CDR3 loop is CASSLAFGAGADTQYF. CDR3 bases: TGCGCCAGCAGCTTGGCTTTCGGGGCTGGCGCAGATACGCAGTATTTT.